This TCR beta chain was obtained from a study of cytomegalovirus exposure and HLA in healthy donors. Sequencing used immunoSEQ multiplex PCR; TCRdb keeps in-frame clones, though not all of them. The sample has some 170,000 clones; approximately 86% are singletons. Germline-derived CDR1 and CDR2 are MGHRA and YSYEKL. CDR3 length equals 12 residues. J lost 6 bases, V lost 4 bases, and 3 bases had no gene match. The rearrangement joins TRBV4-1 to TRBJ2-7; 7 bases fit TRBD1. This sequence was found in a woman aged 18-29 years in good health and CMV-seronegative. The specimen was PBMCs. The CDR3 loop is CASSLQGSEQYF. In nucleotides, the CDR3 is TGCGCCAGCAGCCTACAGGGGAGCGAGCAGTACTTC.